The sequence of this T cell receptor beta chain was determined in a study of OX40 agonist ivuxolimab in advanced cancers. About the research overall: Under the entry rules, prior anti-PD-1, anti-PD-L1 or anti-CTLA-4 therapy was allowed, and approximately 40% had some. Three patients showed partial responses: one hepatocellular carcinoma and two cutaneous melanoma cases.

This clone was counted once. With autoimmune disease history or systemic immunosuppression, patients were excluded. Some clones are missing from TCRdb's copy, which holds only in-frame ones; the method was immunoSEQ multiplex PCR. The sample records 72,000 or so clones, 80% to 90% being singletons. The V end lost 1 base, the J end lost 4 bases, and 10 bases lay between the germline ends. The CDR3 contains 14 residues. Germline V gene lookup returns CDR1 SGHAT and CDR2 FQNNGV. The source was CD4+ or CD8+ T cells sorted from blood, collected in a trial of the OX40 agonist ivuxolimab. The sequence came from an adult with an advanced solid tumor such as melanoma, head and neck, liver or kidney cancer. The chain carries TRBV11-2 and TRBJ1-2; D remains unclear. The CDR3 nucleotides are TGTGCCAGCAGCTTAGCTATCGGGCCCTATGGCTACACCTTC. Amino acids: CASSLAIGPYGYTF.